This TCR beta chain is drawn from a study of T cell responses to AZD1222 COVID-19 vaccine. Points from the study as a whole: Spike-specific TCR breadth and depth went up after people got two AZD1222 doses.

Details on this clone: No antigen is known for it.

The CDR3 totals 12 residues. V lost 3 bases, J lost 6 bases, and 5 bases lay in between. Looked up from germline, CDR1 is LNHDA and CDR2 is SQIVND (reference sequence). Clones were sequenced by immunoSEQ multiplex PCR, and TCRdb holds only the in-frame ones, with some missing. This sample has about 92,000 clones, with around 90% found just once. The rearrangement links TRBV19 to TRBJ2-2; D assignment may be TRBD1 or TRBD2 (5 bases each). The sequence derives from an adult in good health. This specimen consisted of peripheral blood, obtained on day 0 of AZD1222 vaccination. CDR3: CASSMGAGELFF. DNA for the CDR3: TGTGCCAGTAGTATGGGGGCCGGGGAGCTGTTTTTT.